The T cell receptor (beta chain) described here comes from a study of breast tumors, draining lymph nodes, adjacent tissues. With V trimmed by 4 bases and J by 7 bases, 11 bases remained unmatched. The V gene's germline CDR1 is SQVTM and CDR2 ANQGSEA. The CDR3 totals 14 residues. TCRdb re-derived calls from the multiplex PCR reads in MiXCR, one entry per CDR3 protein. This sample yields approximately 90,000 distinct CDR3 sequences, of which approximately 30% are seen a single time; 7.5% to 10% belongs to the top ten. Breast cancer patients provided tissue from their axillary draining lymph nodes. Concerning this clonotype itself: Its antigen is not known.

Study-wide points: Luminal-like breast cancer showed significantly higher tumor–nontumor repertoire similarity than basal-like. Tumor TCR diversity was below lymph nodes but above nontumor tissue. The data were judged consistent with most tumor T cells coming from lymph node and expanding in tumor.

This receptor was identified in a female donor with breast cancer. Some clones in this sample may be carry-over from other donors' samples. The sequenced material came from axillary lymph node tissue. The chain is built from TRBV29-1 and TRBJ2-7, with 9 bases matching TRBD1. The CDR3 reads CSVAQGATSLEQYF. The CDR3 DNA reads as TGCAGCGTTGCACAGGGGGCAACCTCCCTTGAGCAGTACTTC.